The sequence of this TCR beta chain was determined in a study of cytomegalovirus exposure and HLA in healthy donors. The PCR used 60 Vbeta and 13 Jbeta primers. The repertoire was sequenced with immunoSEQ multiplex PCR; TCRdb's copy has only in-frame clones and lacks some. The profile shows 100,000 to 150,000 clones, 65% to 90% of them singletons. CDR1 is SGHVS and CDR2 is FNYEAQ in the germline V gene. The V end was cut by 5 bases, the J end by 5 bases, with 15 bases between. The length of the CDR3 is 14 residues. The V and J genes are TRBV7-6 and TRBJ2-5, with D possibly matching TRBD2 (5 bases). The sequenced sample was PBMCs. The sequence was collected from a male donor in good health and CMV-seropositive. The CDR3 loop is CASSPGFGSETQYF. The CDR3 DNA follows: TGTGCCAGCAGCCCGGGGTTTGGATCGGAGACCCAGTACTTC.